Listed below are T cell receptor beta chains from one sample, sequenced in a study of cytomegalovirus exposure and HLA in healthy donors. Profiled with immunoSEQ multiplex PCR; TCRdb holds only in-frame clones, not every one. This table has 200,000 to 250,000 clones, around 85% appearing once. Sample: PBMCs. The receptors derive from a man aged 45-65 years in good health and CMV-seronegative. CDR3s include the opening cysteine and the closing phenylalanine or tryptophan. The D gene is left open where the match is weak. Part of the rows lack a size; the others show once, few, many or a class for expanded clones.

j_call,d_call,v_call,clone_size,cdr3_nt,cdr3_aa
TRBJ2-1,TRBD2,TRBV7-2,few,TGTGCCAGCAGCGTTCCGGGACTAGCGGGAGGAGGCGAGCAGTTCTTC,CASSVPGLAGGGEQFF
TRBJ2-1,.,TRBV6-4,.,TGTGCCAGCAGGAAGGACAGCTCCTACAATGAGCAGTTCTTC,CASRKDSSYNEQFF
TRBJ1-1,.,TRBV27,.,TGTGCCAGCACCCCCCGTATTGGGCGGGGGCTGAATACTGAAGCTTTCTTT,CASTPRIGRGLNTEAFF
TRBJ2-7,TRBD1,TRBV5-6,.,TGTGCCAGCAGCTTTCCGGACAGGGTGGGGGAGCAGTACTTC,CASSFPDRVGEQYF
TRBJ2-6,.,TRBV6-1,.,TGTGCCAGCAGTGAAGTTTCAGGTTCCGGGGCCAACGTCCTGACTTTC,CASSEVSGSGANVLTF
TRBJ1-2,.,TRBV6-4,.,TGTGCCAGCAGTGACCGTGCCGGGACTCACCATGGCTACACCTTC,CASSDRAGTHHGYTF
TRBJ1-2,TRBD1,TRBV7-9,.,TGTGCCAGCAGCCCTCGCCCGGGACAGGGACATGGCTACACCTTC,CASSPRPGQGHGYTF
TRBJ2-2,TRBD2,TRBV28,.,TGTGCCGGCGGGGGGCCGACCGGGGAGCTGTTTTTT,CAGGGPTGELFF
TRBJ1-3,.,TRBV28,.,TGTGCCAGCAGTTTGGACGTCACCGAGGGCGCAGTTGGAAACACCATATATTTT,CASSLDVTEGAVGNTIYF
TRBJ2-7,TRBD2,TRBV27,.,TGTGCCAGCAGTTCGTTAAATATAGCGGGAGGGCCCTACGAGCAGTACTTC,CASSSLNIAGGPYEQYF
TRBJ1-3,.,TRBV2,.,TGTGCCAGCACCACGCGTATTCTTGACTCTGGAAACACCATATATTTT,CASTTRILDSGNTIYF
TRBJ2-1,TRBD2,TRBV11-2,.,TGTGCCAGCAGCTTAGGGACTAGCGGGAGAAATGAGCAGTTCTTC,CASSLGTSGRNEQFF
TRBJ2-1,TRBD2,TRBV19,.,TGTGCCAGTAGTATAGGGAGCGGGATTTACAATGAGCAGTTCTTC,CASSIGSGIYNEQFF
TRBJ2-7,.,TRBV6-5,.,TGTGCCAGCAGTTATGGGGGCGCGGGCGAGCAGTACTTC,CASSYGGAGEQYF
TRBJ1-2,.,TRBV27,once,TGTGCCAGCAGCCCCCGCGGACAGTACTATGGCTACACCTTC,CASSPRGQYYGYTF
TRBJ2-7,.,TRBV29-1,.,TGCAGCGTTGCGTCTTCCTACGAGCAGTACTTC,CSVASSYEQYF
TRBJ2-7,.,TRBV7-9,.,TGTGCCAGCAGCCCCAACAGGGTTTCGGGCGAGCAGTACTTC,CASSPNRVSGEQYF
TRBJ2-6,TRBD2,TRBV19,.,TGTGCCAGTAGTATGGGAGGGCTAGCGGGAGCTGGGGCCAACGTCCTGACTTTC,CASSMGGLAGAGANVLTF
TRBJ2-7,TRBD1,TRBV29-1,.,TGCAGCGTTGAATCCCAGGGGGTGTCCCACGAGCAGTACTTC,CSVESQGVSHEQYF
TRBJ2-7,TRBD1,TRBV5-4,few,TGTGCCAGCAGCTTGGAAAGCCGGGACAGGGGAAACGAGCAGTACTTC,CASSLESRDRGNEQYF
TRBJ2-7,.,TRBV28,.,TGTGCCAGCAGTCGCCCGCCCGGGAGATCCTACGAGCAGTACTTC,CASSRPPGRSYEQYF
TRBJ2-2,TRBD2,TRBV10-3,.,TGTGCCACGGGGGGTGGCGGGAGTAGGGCCGGGGAGCTGTTTTTT,CATGGGGSRAGELFF
TRBJ2-2,.,TRBV11-2,.,TGTGCCAGCAGCTCTAACACCGGGGAGCTGTTTTTT,CASSSNTGELFF
TRBJ2-7,.,TRBV6-5,.,TGTGCCAGCAGTTACGGACAAACCTACGAGCAGTACTTC,CASSYGQTYEQYF
TRBJ1-4,.,TRBV19,.,TGTGCCAGTAGTATAGCCGAGGAAAAACTGTTTTTT,CASSIAEEKLFF
TRBJ1-3,.,TRBV7-9,.,TGTGCCAGCAGCCAAACCCCCGGTACTGGAAACACCATATATTTT,CASSQTPGTGNTIYF
TRBJ1-2,.,TRBV5-6,.,TGTGCCAGCAGCCGCAGACAGGCCACAAACTATGGCTACACCTTC,CASSRRQATNYGYTF
TRBJ2-3,.,TRBV27,.,TGTGCCATACACCCAAAATCCCAAGATACGCAGTATTTT,CAIHPKSQDTQYF
TRBJ1-1,TRBD1,TRBV7-9,.,TGTGCCAGCAGCGGCCACCTTACAGGGGACACTGAAGCTTTCTTT,CASSGHLTGDTEAFF
TRBJ2-7,TRBD1,TRBV18,.,TGTGCCAGCTCAAGAGGGACAGGGGAGAACGAGCAGTACTTC,CASSRGTGENEQYF
TRBJ1-2,TRBD1,TRBV11-2,.,TGTGCCAGCAGCCCAACGACAGGGGCGGACTATGGCTACACCTTC,CASSPTTGADYGYTF
TRBJ2-2,TRBD2,TRBV5-1,.,TGCGCCAGCAGCTCAAACCCGAGCGGGAGACCCTACACCGGGGAGCTGTTTTTT,CASSSNPSGRPYTGELFF
TRBJ2-3,TRBD1,TRBV9,.,TGTGCCAGCAGCGTCGAATTACAGGGGCTACGTAGCACAGATACGCAGTATTTT,CASSVELQGLRSTDTQYF
TRBJ1-4,.,TRBV2,.,TGTGCCAGCAGCTCCCGACGGGGGGGGACTAATGAAAAACTGTTTTTT,CASSSRRGGTNEKLFF
TRBJ1-5,TRBD1,TRBV19,few,TGTGCCAGTAGTGGGGGACAGGGGCAGTCAAATCAGCCCCAGCATTTT,CASSGGQGQSNQPQHF
TRBJ1-2,.,TRBV6-5,.,TGTGCCAGCGTACCGGATAGGGCGGAGGTTTATGGCTACACCTTC,CASVPDRAEVYGYTF
TRBJ2-1,TRBD2,TRBV30,.,TGTGCCTGGAGTGCACTAGCGGGGCCGTACAATGAGCAGTTCTTC,CAWSALAGPYNEQFF
TRBJ2-5,TRBD2,TRBV7-2,.,TGTGCCAGCAGAGGGCTAGCGGGGATAGAGACCCAGTACTTC,CASRGLAGIETQYF
TRBJ1-5,.,TRBV21-1,few,TGTGCCAGCAGCATTAGACAGGTGCCGAATCAGCCCCAGCATTTT,CASSIRQVPNQPQHF
TRBJ2-7,.,TRBV6-5,once,TGTGCCAGCAGCAGAGGAGCAGACGAGCAGTACTTC,CASSRGADEQYF
TRBJ2-7,TRBD2,TRBV4-2,.,TGTGCCAGCAGCCAAGACTTAATGGCGGGAGTCGGGACCTACGAGCAGTACTTC,CASSQDLMAGVGTYEQYF
TRBJ2-4,.,TRBV6-5,.,TGTGCCAGCAGTTTGGCAGTGACAAAAAACATTCAGTACTTC,CASSLAVTKNIQYF
TRBJ2-7,TRBD1,TRBV5-1,.,TGCGCCAGCACCGTTGGACAGGGCCGGGACTACGAGCAGTACTTC,CASTVGQGRDYEQYF
TRBJ2-5,.,TRBV18,.,TGTGCCAGCTCAGACTACCAAGAGACCCAGTACTTC,CASSDYQETQYF
TRBJ2-3,TRBD2,TRBV7-2,.,TGTGCCAGCAGCTTAGAGGAGGGGACTAGATACACAGATACGCAGTATTTT,CASSLEEGTRYTDTQYF
TRBJ2-7,.,TRBV7-3,.,TGTGCCAGCAGCTTTATCGCAGGGGACGAGCAGTACTTC,CASSFIAGDEQYF
TRBJ1-5,.,TRBV15,few,TGTGCCACCAGCAGGTTAAAAGCCGGGACATCTCATAGCAATCAGCCCCAGCATTTT,CATSRLKAGTSHSNQPQHF
TRBJ1-1,TRBD1,TRBV13,.,TGTGCCAGCAGCTCTACCTTAAACAGGGGGTTGAACACTGAAGCTTTCTTT,CASSSTLNRGLNTEAFF
TRBJ1-1,TRBD1,TRBV7-9,.,TGTGCCAGCAGTCGGGACAGGGCCGGATCAGGCACTGAAGCTTTCTTT,CASSRDRAGSGTEAFF
TRBJ1-5,TRBD1,TRBV7-2,.,TGTGCCAGCAGCCCCAGGACAGGGGGCGGCAATCAGCCCCAGCATTTT,CASSPRTGGGNQPQHF
TRBJ1-4,TRBD1,TRBV27,once,TGTGCCAGCAGTTTAGGGTACAGGGGGCTATGGAAACTGTTTTTT,CASSLGYRGLWKLFF
TRBJ2-7,.,TRBV5-4,.,TGTGCCAGCAGCTTACGAGCAGGGCCCTACGAGCAGTACTTC,CASSLRAGPYEQYF
TRBJ1-5,.,TRBV7-2,.,TGTGCCAGCAGCTTAGTGGGAGGGCCCGGTCAGCCCCAGCATTTT,CASSLVGGPGQPQHF
TRBJ2-5,TRBD2,TRBV9,.,TGTGCCAGCAGCGTAGGTAGCGGGAGCTCTTCAGAGACCCAGTACTTC,CASSVGSGSSSETQYF
TRBJ2-3,TRBD2,TRBV5-1,.,TGCGCCAGCAATGGGCCATTGGGACTATCCACAGATACGCAGTATTTT,CASNGPLGLSTDTQYF